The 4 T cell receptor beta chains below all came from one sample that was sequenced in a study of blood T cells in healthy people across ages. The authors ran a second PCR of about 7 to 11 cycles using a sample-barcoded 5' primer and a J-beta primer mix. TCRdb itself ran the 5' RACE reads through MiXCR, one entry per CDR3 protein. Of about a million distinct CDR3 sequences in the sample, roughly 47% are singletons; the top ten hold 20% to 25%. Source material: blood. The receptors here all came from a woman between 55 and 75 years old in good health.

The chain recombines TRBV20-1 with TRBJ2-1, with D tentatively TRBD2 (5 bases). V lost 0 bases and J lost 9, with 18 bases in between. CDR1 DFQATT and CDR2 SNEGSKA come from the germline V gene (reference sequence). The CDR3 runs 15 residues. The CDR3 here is CSARDVGATRGEQFF. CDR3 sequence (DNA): TGCAGTGCTAGAGATGTGGGAGCGACCCGGGGTGAGCAGTTCTTC.

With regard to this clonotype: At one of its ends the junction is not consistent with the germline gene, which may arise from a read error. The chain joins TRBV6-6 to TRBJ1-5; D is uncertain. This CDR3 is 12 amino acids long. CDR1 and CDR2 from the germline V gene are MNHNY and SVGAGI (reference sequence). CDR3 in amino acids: CASTHSNRPQHF. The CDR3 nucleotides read TGTGCCAGCACCCATAGCAATCGGCCCCAGCATTTT.

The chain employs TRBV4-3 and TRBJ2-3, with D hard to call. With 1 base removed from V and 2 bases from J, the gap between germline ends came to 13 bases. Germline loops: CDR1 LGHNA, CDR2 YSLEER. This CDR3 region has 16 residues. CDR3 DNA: TGCGCCAGCAGCCAAGTTGCAGAGGCCGTCACAGATACGCAGTATTTT. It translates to CASSQVAEAVTDTQYF.

The CDR3 spells CASSSTVETQYF. Written as DNA, the CDR3 is TGCGCCAGCAGCTCGACAGTAGAGACCCAGTACTTC. The chain combines TRBV5-1 with TRBJ2-5; tentative D call: TRBD1 (5 bases). Trimming left V 3 bases short and J 4 bases short, with 7 bases between. Germline CDR1 reads SGHRS; CDR2 reads YFSETQ. This CDR3 is built from 12 residues.